Listed here are 26 T cell receptor beta chains from one sample, sequenced in a study of breast tumors, draining lymph nodes, adjacent tissues. TCRdb re-derived calls from the multiplex PCR reads in MiXCR, one entry per CDR3 protein. Of about 230,000 distinct CDR3 sequences in the sample, about 32% were seen once. Breast cancer patients provided tissue from their axillary draining lymph nodes. The sample comprised axillary lymph node tissue. All receptors derive from a female donor with breast cancer. Some clones in this sample may be carry-over from other donors' samples.

The CDR3 is CASTGSGTGGEKLFF. The CDR3 nucleotides are TGTGCCAGCACAGGAAGCGGGACAGGGGGCGAAAAACTGTTTTTT. V usage is TRBV11-3 and J usage is TRBJ1-4; 12 bases map to TRBD1. Germline values: CDR1 SGHNT, CDR2 YENEEA. This CDR3 is built from 15 residues. The junction had 8 bases not matched to a gene; V was cut back by 7 bases and J by 8 bases.

This clonotype was seen at least ten times. This rearrangement joins TRBV6-1 to TRBJ2-2, with no clear D. The germline V gene encodes CDR1 MNHNS and CDR2 SASEGT. The CDR3 runs to 14 residues. Deletions cut 7 bases from V and 8 bases from J, with 17 bases between. In nucleotides, the CDR3 is TGTGCCAGCAAGAATGGGGTCCGAACAGGGGAGCTGTTTTTT. This translates into CASKNGVRTGELFF.

This chain joins TRBV29-1 and TRBJ2-3, with a tentative D call TRBD2 (6 bases). CDR3 length equals 15 residues. V gave up 6 bases and J gave up 11 bases, with 27 bases separating them. The germline V gene encodes CDR1 SQVTM and CDR2 ANQGSEA. CDR3 sequence (DNA): TGCAGCGTGGTTAGACTAGTCGGGGCAACCGATGAGCAGTATTTT. Protein product: CSVVRLVGATDEQYF.

Ten or more counts support this clonotype. The gene calls are TRBV19 and TRBJ2-2, with TRBD1 identical over 9 bases. CDR3 length equals 17 residues. Germline CDR1 is LNHDA and CDR2 is SQIVND (reference sequence). The V and J ends lost 1 base and 3 bases, in that order; junction bases with no gene match: 6. DNA for the CDR3: TGTGCCAGTAGTATAGGGTCCGGGACAGGGTACACCGGGGAGCTGTTTTTT. The encoded protein is CASSIGSGTGYTGELFF.

This clonotype was detected only a few times. V usage is TRBV5-1 and J usage is TRBJ1-1; a possible D gene is TRBD1 (5 bases). Germline CDR1 is SGHRS and CDR2 is YFSETQ. V dropped 7 bases and J dropped 1 base, with 11 bases sitting between them. CDR3 size: 13 residues. The chain's CDR3 is CASLPGPNTEAFF. As DNA, the CDR3 is TGCGCCAGCCTTCCGGGACCGAACACTGAAGCTTTCTTT.

The chain couples TRBV6-6 to TRBJ2-4; D possibly corresponds to TRBD2 (5 bases). Germline V gives CDR1 MNHNY, CDR2 SVGAGI (reference sequence). This CDR3 spans 13 amino acids. CDR3: CATEESAKNIQYF. The CDR3 DNA reads TGTGCGACGGAGGAGTCGGCAAAAAACATTCAGTACTTC.

The CDR3 loop reads CASSVAVSGGSGTGDEKLFF. CDR3 in DNA: TGTGCCAGCAGCGTAGCAGTTTCGGGAGGTTCTGGGACAGGGGATGAAAAACTGTTTTTT. The chain couples TRBV9 to TRBJ1-4; 10 bases line up with TRBD1. Germline trimming cut 0 bases from V and 6 bases from J; bases unmatched to any gene: 17. Germline values: CDR1 SGDLS, CDR2 YYNGEE. CDR3 length: 20 residues.

Regarding this clonotype: One end of the junction is discordant with germline, which a read error may explain. V is TRBV19 and J is TRBJ1-4; weak D call: TRBD1 (6 bases). The CDR3 spans 17 residues. Germline V gene lookup returns CDR1 LNHDA and CDR2 SQIVND (reference sequence). CDR3 sequence reads: CASSISSGGGTDEKLFF. CDR3 DNA: TGTGCCAGTAGTATATCAAGCGGCGGGGGCACAGATGAGAAACTGTTTTTT.

The gene calls are TRBV5-1 and TRBJ1-2; unclear D gene. This CDR3 comprises 15 residues. Per germline, CDR1 SGHRS and CDR2 YFSETQ. The V and J ends lost 4 bases and 1 base respectively, with 14 bases between them. CDR3 residues: CASSPGPMNNYGYTF. For the CDR3, the DNA is TGCGCCAGCAGCCCTGGACCGATGAATAACTATGGCTACACCTTC.

This clonotype was seen many times. The gene calls are TRBV20-1 and TRBJ2-2, with no clear D. Germline V gives CDR1 DFQATT, CDR2 SNEGSKA (reference sequence). The germline V and J ends were trimmed by 6 bases and 8 bases, with 13 bases remaining between them. CDR3 length: 12 residues. As DNA, the CDR3 is TGCAGTGCCCCCCACCTTCGAGGGGAGCTGTTTTTT. Its protein product is CSAPHLRGELFF.

Points on this clonotype: A much larger clone sits a single nucleotide away, making a read error possible. The J gene is TRBJ2-7, the V gene TRBV12-3 or TRBV12-4, with D unclear. The CDR3 loop spans 15 amino acids. The CDR3 loop is CASSFMTPGVYGQYF. Here the CDR3 DNA reads TGTGCCAGCAGTTTCATGACTCCTGGGGTATACGGGCAGTACTTC.

As concerns this clonotype: A much larger clone lies a single base off, so this may be a read error. The chain recombines TRBV11-3 with TRBJ2-5; TRBD2 agrees at 9 bases. This CDR3 comprises 16 residues. Germline CDR1 is SGHNT and CDR2 is YENEEA. After removal of 1 base from V and 0 bases from J, the junction contained 3 bases not matched to a gene. The CDR3 loop reads CASSLGLAAYQETQYF. CDR3 nucleotide sequence: TGTGCCAGCAGCTTAGGACTAGCGGCGTACCAAGAGACCCAGTACTTC.

CDR3 residues: CASSPGASGANVLTF. CDR3 nucleotide sequence: TGTGCCAGCAGTCCCGGGGCCTCTGGGGCCAACGTCCTGACTTTC. This chain joins TRBV6-6 and TRBJ2-6, with D perhaps assigned TRBD1 or TRBD2 (5 bases each). This CDR3 has 15 amino acids. Germline V gene lookup returns CDR1 MNHNY and CDR2 SVGAGI (reference sequence). The ends were cut back, 5 bases at V and 0 bases at J, with 8 bases in the middle.

Only a few counts were recorded for this clonotype. The V gene is TRBV18, the J gene TRBJ1-6; 10 bases are a match to TRBD1. V lost 3 bases, J lost 10 bases, and 0 bases stayed unmatched. Germline lookup yields CDR1 KGHSH and CDR2 LQKENI. The CDR3 runs 13 residues. The CDR3 DNA is TGTGCCAGCTCACCGGGACAGGGGTCACCCCTCCACTTT. Translated: CASSPGQGSPLHF.

This clonotype showed up just a few times. The J gene is TRBJ2-1, the V gene TRBV28; D ambiguous. Germline assignment: CDR1 MDHEN and CDR2 SYDVKM. Trimming cost V 4 bases and J 0 bases, with 10 bases left between them. The CDR3 loop spans 15 amino acids. CDR3 DNA: TGTGCCAGCAGTTCCTGGGAAAGCTCCTACAATGAGCAGTTCTTC. This translates into CASSSWESSYNEQFF.

As for this clonotype: This is likely a read error, given that the CDR3 carries no conserved phenylalanine or tryptophan at its end. V gene TRBV13 combines with J gene TRBJ2-4; D perhaps matches TRBD2 (5 bases). The germline V and J ends were trimmed by 2 bases and 4 bases, with 15 bases remaining between them. The CDR3 consists of 16 residues. CDR1 is PRHDT and CDR2 is FYEKMQ in the germline V gene (reference sequence). CDR3 in amino acids: CASSLMGRLEKNIQYC. CDR3 nucleotides: TGTGCCAGCAGCTTAATGGGGAGACTGGAGAAAAACATTCAGTACTGC.

Note on this clonotype: Since a much larger clone is just one base distant, this may be a read error. The chain recombines TRBV6-5 with TRBJ2-1, with 8 bases aligning to TRBD2. The CDR3 spans 15 residues. CDR1 and CDR2 (germline): MNHEY, SVGAGI. CDR3: CASLSRGGLGNERFF. The CDR3 DNA reads as TGTGCCAGCCTCTCACGGGGGGGATTGGGCAATGAGCGGTTCTTC.

This clonotype was seen many times. The V call is TRBV7-3, the J call TRBJ2-5, with D maybe TRBD2 (5 bases). CDR3 size: 15 residues. The V gene's germline CDR1 is SGHTA and CDR2 FQGTGA. The germline V and J ends were trimmed by 0 bases and 1 base, with 9 bases remaining between them. Here the CDR3 DNA reads TGTGCCAGCAGCTTAACCGGGAACGCCCAAGAGACCCAGTACTTC. As protein: CASSLTGNAQETQYF.

This clonotype was counted many times. This chain links TRBV5-5 with TRBJ1-5; 7 positions agree with TRBD1. Germline V gives CDR1 SGHKS, CDR2 YYEKEE (reference sequence). The V segment lost 4 bases and the J segment 3 bases; nucleotides outside the gene matches: 7. CDR3 length: 15 residues. The CDR3 region is CASSRRQGDNQPQHF. The CDR3 DNA is TGTGCCAGCAGCCGGAGACAGGGAGACAATCAGCCCCAGCATTTT.

J is TRBJ2-5 and V is TRBV7-2; 7 bases are shared with TRBD1. J was trimmed by 1 base and V by 4 bases; bases with no gene match: 6. Germline-derived CDR1 and CDR2 are SGHTA and FQGNSA. This CDR3 is 15 amino acids long. The CDR3 DNA is TGTGCCAGCAGCTCGCTACAGGGGAGCCAAGAGACCCAGTACTTC. This encodes CASSSLQGSQETQYF.

The chain carries TRBV5-1 and TRBJ2-5, with TRBD2 matching over 7 bases. Losses at the gene ends were 4 bases for V and 0 bases for J; bases not matched to a gene: 12. CDR1 and CDR2 (germline): SGHRS, YFSETQ. CDR3 size: 17 residues. CDR3 in amino acids: CASSASGGSGYQETQYF. CDR3 nucleotides: TGCGCCAGCAGCGCATCCGGGGGGAGTGGGTACCAAGAGACCCAGTACTTC.

This rearrangement joins TRBV24-1 to TRBJ1-2, with 9 bases lining up with TRBD1. Trimming at V came to 5 bases and at J to 13 bases, leaving 16 bases not matched to a gene. Germline lookup yields CDR1 KGHDR and CDR2 SFDVKD. The CDR3 has 15 residues. The CDR3 protein is CATSARDRVSVGSTF. CDR3 DNA: TGTGCCACCAGTGCTAGGGACAGGGTCTCTGTAGGTTCCACCTTC.

There are many counts of this clonotype. The DNA of the CDR3 is TGCAGCGTTGAAGAATCCTACGAGCAGTACTTC. Amino acid sequence: CSVEESYEQYF. The chain combines TRBV29-1 with TRBJ2-7; D gene ambiguous. The V end was cut by 0 bases, the J end by 1 base, with 1 base between. The CDR3 spans 11 residues. CDR1 SQVTM and CDR2 ANQGSEA come from the germline V gene.

The chain employs TRBV18 and TRBJ1-2, with D uncertain. From germline, CDR1 is KGHSH and CDR2 LQKENI. This CDR3 is 13 amino acids long. Trimming removed 1 base from V and 2 bases from J, with 5 bases in between. Here the CDR3 reads CASSPHENYGYTF. As DNA, the CDR3 is TGTGCCAGCTCACCACACGAGAACTATGGCTACACCTTC.

Ten or more counts support this clonotype. The V and J genes are TRBV5-1 and TRBJ2-3; D gene ambiguous. V was trimmed by 0 bases and J by 0 bases, leaving 5 bases between them. CDR3 length equals 14 residues. CDR1 and CDR2 from the germline V gene are SGHRS and YFSETQ. In DNA form, the CDR3 reads TGCGCCAGCAGCTTGGTCCAGAGCACAGATACGCAGTATTTT. Translated, it gives CASSLVQSTDTQYF.

This clonotype was recorded at least ten times. J is TRBJ1-5 and V is TRBV12-3 or TRBV12-4, with D uncertain. This CDR3 comprises 13 residues. V was pared by 1 base and J by 4 bases, with 5 bases between. This chain's CDR3 is CASSLVRNQPQHF. The CDR3 DNA follows: TGTGCCAGCAGTTTAGTCAGAAATCAGCCCCAGCATTTT.